This TCR beta chain was captured by sequencing in a study of T cells in Graves' hyperthyroidism and ophthalmopathy. Study-level information: Peripheral blood was obtained at initial diagnosis, preceding any treatment.

The sample holds many counts of this clonotype. CDR3 length: 18 residues. Germline V gene data show CDR1 as KGHSH and CDR2 as LQKENI. Trimming cost V 1 base and J 6 bases; bases outside gene matches: 10. Authors of the study amplified TCR beta CDR3 regions from RNA transcripts. Initially, a first-round RT-PCR of the TCR CDR3 employed the HTBI primer set. TCRdb re-derived calls from the multiplex PCR reads in MiXCR, one entry per CDR3 protein. This table holds fewer than 450,000 distinct CDR3 sequences, 11% to 15% found once. Input material: blood. This receptor was obtained from a man aged 50-59 years with Graves' ophthalmopathy. The chain links TRBV18 to TRBJ2-1; 12 bases align to TRBD2. In DNA, the CDR3 is TGTGCCAGCTCACCACAAAGGACTAGCGGGATTACCCGCAATGAGCAGTTCTTC. Translating gives CASSPQRTSGITRNEQFF. The entire variable domain, with the rest obtained from reference TRBV18 and TRBJ2-1, is as follows: NAGVMQNPRHLVRRRGQEARLRCSPMKGHSHVYWYRQLPEEGLKFMVYLQKENIIDESGMPKERFSAEFPKEGPSILRIQQVVRGDSAAYFCASSPQRTSGITRNEQFFGPGTRLTVL.